This T cell receptor (beta chain) was recovered during a study of T cells after yellow fever vaccination. Germline CDR1 is SGHAT and CDR2 is FQNNGV. This CDR3 spans 16 amino acids. Trimming left V 0 bases short and J 2 bases short, with 13 bases between. Broader study findings: Though weaker, the secondary response peaked faster, on day 5 versus 15.

The authors made TCR cDNA by 5'RACE template switching, adding a universal primer site and UMIs. TCRdb used MiXCR to reprocess the 5' RACE reads, holding one entry per CDR3 protein. The sample gives more than 350,000 distinct CDR3 sequences, 11% of which show up once; roughly a sixth is in the top ten. This clonotype showed up just a few times. Its antigen is currently unknown. The origin of this receptor is a man between 18 and 35 years old who received the YFV17D yellow fever vaccine. The sample was PBMCs, taken on the day of the first yellow fever vaccination. The V and J genes are TRBV11-2 and TRBJ2-5, with D possibly matching TRBD2 (6 bases). The CDR3 loop reads CASSLDGLAKQETQYF. CDR3 sequence (DNA): TGTGCCAGCAGCTTAGATGGGCTAGCGAAACAAGAGACCCAGTACTTC.